This T cell receptor beta chain stems from a study of T cell repertoires in cytomegalovirus infection. The CDR3 sequence is 15 residues long. The V gene end was trimmed by 4 bases and the J gene end by 8 bases; junction bases not matched to a gene: 8. Via MiXCR, TCRdb re-called the reads, giving one row per CDR3 protein. The sample holds 350,000 to 400,000 distinct CDR3 sequences, about a third seen once. About this clonotype: Its antigen is as yet unknown.

The rearrangement joins TRBV12-3 or TRBV12-4 to TRBJ2-1; 10 bases match TRBD1. The specimen comprised cultured PBMCs, sampled from culture after CMV antigen stimulation. The origin of this receptor is a human donor in good health (CMV status not recorded). Some clones in this sample may be carry-over from other donors' samples. CDR3 residues: CASSSVGTGDDEQFF. Written as DNA, the CDR3 is TGTGCCAGCAGTTCGGTCGGGACAGGGGACGATGAGCAGTTCTTC.